This T cell receptor (beta chain) was documented in a study of OX40 agonist ivuxolimab in advanced cancers. Germline V gene lookup returns CDR1 SGHNT and CDR2 YYREEE (reference sequence). Trimming took 4 bases from V and 10 from J; bases not matched to a gene: 13. There are 15 residues in the CDR3. Of note for this clone: The antigen remains unidentified.

The study's findings and limits: Antigen specificity was not determined for the expanded peripheral T cells.

Method: immunoSEQ multiplex PCR; TCRdb's copy keeps in-frame clones and lacks some. Here the sample spans about 73,000 clones, 65% to 90% being singletons. The chain employs TRBV5-4 and TRBJ2-3, with 9 bases that match TRBD2. This TCR was recovered from an adult with an advanced solid tumor such as melanoma, head and neck, liver or kidney cancer. Sample: CD4+ or CD8+ T cells sorted from blood, taken in a trial of the OX40 agonist ivuxolimab. CDR3 region: CASSTSSGAPDAQYF. The CDR3 DNA follows: TGTGCCAGCAGCACCTCTAGCGGGGCCCCGGATGCGCAGTATTTT.